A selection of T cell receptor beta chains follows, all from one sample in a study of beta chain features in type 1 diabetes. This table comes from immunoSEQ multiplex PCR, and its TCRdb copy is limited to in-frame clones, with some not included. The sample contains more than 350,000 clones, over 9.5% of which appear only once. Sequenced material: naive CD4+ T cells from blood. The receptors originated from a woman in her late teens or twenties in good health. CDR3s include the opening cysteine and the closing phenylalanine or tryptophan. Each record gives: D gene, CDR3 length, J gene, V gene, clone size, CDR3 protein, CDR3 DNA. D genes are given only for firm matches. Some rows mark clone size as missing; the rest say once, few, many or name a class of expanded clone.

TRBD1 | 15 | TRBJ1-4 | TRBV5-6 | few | CASSGGQGINEKLFF | TGTGCCAGCAGCGGTGGACAGGGAATTAATGAAAAACTGTTTTTT
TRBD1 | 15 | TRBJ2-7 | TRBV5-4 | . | CASSFRDRSSYEQYF | TGTGCCAGCAGCTTCCGGGACAGGAGCTCCTACGAGCAGTACTTC
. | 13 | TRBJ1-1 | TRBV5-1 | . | CASSPGWGTEAFF | TGCGCCAGCAGCCCTGGTTGGGGCACTGAAGCTTTCTTT
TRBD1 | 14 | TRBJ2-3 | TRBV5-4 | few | CASSKDRGADTQYF | TGTGCCAGCAGCAAGGACAGGGGCGCAGATACGCAGTATTTT
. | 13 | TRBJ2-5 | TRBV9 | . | CASSVASQETQYF | TGTGCCAGCAGCGTAGCGAGCCAAGAGACCCAGTACTTC
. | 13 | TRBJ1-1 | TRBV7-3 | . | CASSSVAAGEAFF | TGTGCCAGCAGCTCCGTAGCGGCAGGTGAAGCTTTCTTT
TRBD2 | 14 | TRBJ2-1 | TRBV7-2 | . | CASSLEASGRGWFF | TGTGCCAGCAGCTTAGAGGCTAGCGGGAGAGGGTGGTTCTTC
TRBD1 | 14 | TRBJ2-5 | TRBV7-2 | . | CASSPGQRQETQYF | TGTGCCAGCAGCCCGGGACAGCGTCAAGAGACCCAGTACTTC
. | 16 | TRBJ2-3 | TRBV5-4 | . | CASSLGTGPSTDTQYF | TGTGCCAGCAGCTTGGGGACTGGCCCTAGCACAGATACGCAGTATTTT
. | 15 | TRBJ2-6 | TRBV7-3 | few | CASSSGLSGANVLTF | TGTGCCAGCAGCTCGGGACTTTCTGGGGCCAACGTCCTGACTTTC
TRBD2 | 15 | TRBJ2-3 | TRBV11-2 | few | CASTVAGGPLDTQYF | TGTGCCAGCACCGTAGCGGGAGGGCCTCTAGATACGCAGTATTTT
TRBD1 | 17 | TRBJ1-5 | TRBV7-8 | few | CASSSSQGARSNQPQHF | TGTGCCAGCAGCTCATCACAGGGGGCTAGAAGCAATCAGCCCCAGCATTTT
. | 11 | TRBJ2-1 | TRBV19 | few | CASSIVGEQFF | TGTGCCAGTAGTATAGTCGGTGAGCAGTTCTTC